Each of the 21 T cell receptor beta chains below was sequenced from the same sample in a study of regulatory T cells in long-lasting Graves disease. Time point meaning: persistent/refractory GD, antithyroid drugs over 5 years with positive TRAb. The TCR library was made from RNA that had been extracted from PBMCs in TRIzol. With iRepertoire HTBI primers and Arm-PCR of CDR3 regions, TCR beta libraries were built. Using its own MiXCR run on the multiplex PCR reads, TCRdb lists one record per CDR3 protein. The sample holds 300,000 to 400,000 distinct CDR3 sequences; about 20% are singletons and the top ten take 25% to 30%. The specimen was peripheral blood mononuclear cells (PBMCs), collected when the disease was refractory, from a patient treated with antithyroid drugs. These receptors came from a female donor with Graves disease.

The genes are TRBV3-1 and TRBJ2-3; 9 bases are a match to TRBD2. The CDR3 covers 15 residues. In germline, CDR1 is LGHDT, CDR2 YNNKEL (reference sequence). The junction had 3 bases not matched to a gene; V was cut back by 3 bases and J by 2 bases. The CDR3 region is CASSQLAGSTDTQYF. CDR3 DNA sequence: TGTGCCAGCAGCCAGCTAGCGGGGTCCACAGATACGCAGTATTTT.

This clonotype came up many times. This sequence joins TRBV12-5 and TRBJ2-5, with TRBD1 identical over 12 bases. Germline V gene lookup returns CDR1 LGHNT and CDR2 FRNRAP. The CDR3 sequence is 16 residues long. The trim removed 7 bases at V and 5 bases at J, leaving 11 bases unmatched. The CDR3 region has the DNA TGTGCTAGTGCCCAAGGGACAGGGGGCGGTCGGGAGACCCAGTACTTC. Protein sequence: CASAQGTGGGRETQYF. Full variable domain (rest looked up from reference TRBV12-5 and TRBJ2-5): DARVTQTPRHKVTEMGQEVTMRCQPILGHNTVFWYRQTMMQGLELLAYFRNRAPLDDSGMPKDRFSAEMPDATLATLKIQPSEPRDSAVYFCASAQGTGGGRETQYFGPGTRLLVL.

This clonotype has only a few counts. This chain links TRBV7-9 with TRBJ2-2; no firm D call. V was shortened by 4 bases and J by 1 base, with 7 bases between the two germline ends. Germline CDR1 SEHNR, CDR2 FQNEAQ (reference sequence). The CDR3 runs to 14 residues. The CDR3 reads CASSWDKNTGELFF. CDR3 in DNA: TGTGCCAGCAGCTGGGATAAGAACACCGGGGAGCTGTTTTTT. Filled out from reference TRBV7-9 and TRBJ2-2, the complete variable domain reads DTGVSQNPRHKITKRGQNVTFRCDPISEHNRLYWYRQTLGQGPEFLTYFQNEAQLEKSRLLSDRFSAERPKGSFSTLEIQRTEQGDSAMYLCASSWDKNTGELFFGEGSRLTVL.

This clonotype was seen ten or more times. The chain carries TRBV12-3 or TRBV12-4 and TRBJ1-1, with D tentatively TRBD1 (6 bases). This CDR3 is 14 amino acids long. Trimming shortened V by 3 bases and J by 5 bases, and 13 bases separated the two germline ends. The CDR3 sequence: CASSLGHPGTEAFF. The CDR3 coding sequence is TGTGCCAGCAGTTTGGGACACCCAGGAACTGAAGCTTTCTTT.

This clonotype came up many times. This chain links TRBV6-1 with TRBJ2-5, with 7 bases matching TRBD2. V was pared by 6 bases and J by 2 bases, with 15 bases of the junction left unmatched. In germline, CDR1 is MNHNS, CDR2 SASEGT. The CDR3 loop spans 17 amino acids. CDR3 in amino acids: CASSLRPTSRFQETQYF. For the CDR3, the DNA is TGTGCCAGCAGCCTGAGGCCGACTAGCCGATTTCAAGAGACCCAGTACTTC.

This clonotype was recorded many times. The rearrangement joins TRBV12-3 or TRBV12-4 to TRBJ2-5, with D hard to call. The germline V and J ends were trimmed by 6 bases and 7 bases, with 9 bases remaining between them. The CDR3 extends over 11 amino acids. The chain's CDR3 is CASRSLGTQYF. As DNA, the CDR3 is TGTGCCAGCAGGAGCCTGGGGACCCAGTACTTC.

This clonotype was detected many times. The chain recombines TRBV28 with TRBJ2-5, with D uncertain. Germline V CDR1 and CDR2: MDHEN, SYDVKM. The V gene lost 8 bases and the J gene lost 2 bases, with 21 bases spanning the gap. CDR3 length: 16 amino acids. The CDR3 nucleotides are TGTGCCAGCCCACCTACGCTAGGAAGATGGCAAGAGACCCAGTACTTC. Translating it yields CASPPTLGRWQETQYF.

The CDR3 is CAIDVSGGLVYGYTF. For the CDR3, the DNA is TGTGCCATCGACGTTTCGGGGGGACTTGTGTATGGCTACACCTTC. The V call is TRBV6-1, the J call TRBJ1-2, with D perhaps matching TRBD1 (5 bases). V shed 10 bases and J shed 5 bases, with 23 bases lying between them. This CDR3 has 15 residues. The germline CDR1 and CDR2 sequences are MNHNS and SASEGT.

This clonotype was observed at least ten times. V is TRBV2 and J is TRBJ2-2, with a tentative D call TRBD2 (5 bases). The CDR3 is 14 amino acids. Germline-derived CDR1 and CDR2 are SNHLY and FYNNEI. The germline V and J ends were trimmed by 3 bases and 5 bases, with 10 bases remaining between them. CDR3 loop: CASSDYPGTGELFF. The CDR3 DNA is TGTGCCAGCAGTGATTACCCGGGGACCGGGGAGCTGTTTTTT.

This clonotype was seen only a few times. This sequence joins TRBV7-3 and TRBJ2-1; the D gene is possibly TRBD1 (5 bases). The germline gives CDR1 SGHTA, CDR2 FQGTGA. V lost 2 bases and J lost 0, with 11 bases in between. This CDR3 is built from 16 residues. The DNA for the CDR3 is TGTGCCAGCAGCTTACAGGGCCCGAGCTCCTACAATGAGCAGTTCTTC. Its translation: CASSLQGPSSYNEQFF.

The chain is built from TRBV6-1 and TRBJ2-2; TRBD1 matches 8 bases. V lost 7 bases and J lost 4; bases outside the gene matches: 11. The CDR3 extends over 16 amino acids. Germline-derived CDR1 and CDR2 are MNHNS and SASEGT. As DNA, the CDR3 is TGTGCCAGCATGGTCTTCGGACAGGGAGGCACCGGGGAGCTGTTTTTT. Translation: CASMVFGQGGTGELFF.

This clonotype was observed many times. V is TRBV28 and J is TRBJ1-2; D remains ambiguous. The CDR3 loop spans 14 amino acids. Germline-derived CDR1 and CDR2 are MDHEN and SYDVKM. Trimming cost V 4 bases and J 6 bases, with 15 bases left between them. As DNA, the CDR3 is TGTGCCAGCAGTTCCCCCGTCCTCGAGGATGGCTACACCTTC. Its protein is CASSSPVLEDGYTF.

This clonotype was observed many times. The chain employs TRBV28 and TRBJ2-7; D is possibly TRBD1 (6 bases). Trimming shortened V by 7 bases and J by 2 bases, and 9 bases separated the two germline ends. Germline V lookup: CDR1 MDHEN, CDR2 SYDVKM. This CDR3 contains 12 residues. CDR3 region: CASNKGAYEQYF. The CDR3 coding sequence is TGTGCCAGCAACAAGGGGGCCTACGAGCAGTACTTC.

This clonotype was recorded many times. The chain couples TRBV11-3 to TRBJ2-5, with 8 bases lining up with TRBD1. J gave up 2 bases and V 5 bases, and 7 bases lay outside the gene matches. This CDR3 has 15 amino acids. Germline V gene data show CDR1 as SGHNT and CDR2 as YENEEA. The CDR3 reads CASSQRTGRQETQYF. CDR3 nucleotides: TGTGCCAGCAGCCAGAGGACAGGGAGGCAAGAGACCCAGTACTTC.

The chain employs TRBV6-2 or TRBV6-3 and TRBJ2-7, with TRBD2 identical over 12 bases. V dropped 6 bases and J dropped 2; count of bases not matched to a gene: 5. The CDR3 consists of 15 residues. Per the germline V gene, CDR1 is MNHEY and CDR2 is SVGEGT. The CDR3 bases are TGTGCCAGCAGCAAGACTAGCGGGAGCACCTACGAGCAGTACTTC. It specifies CASSKTSGSTYEQYF.

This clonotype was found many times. CDR3 residues: CASSATFVGSEQYF. The DNA for the CDR3 is TGTGCCAGCAGTGCTACCTTTGTGGGGTCCGAGCAGTACTTC. The chain recombines TRBV27 with TRBJ2-7; D is uncertain. V was pared by 5 bases and J by 6 bases, with 17 bases between. CDR1 is MNHEY, CDR2 SMNVEV, per germline (reference sequence). The CDR3 extends over 14 amino acids.

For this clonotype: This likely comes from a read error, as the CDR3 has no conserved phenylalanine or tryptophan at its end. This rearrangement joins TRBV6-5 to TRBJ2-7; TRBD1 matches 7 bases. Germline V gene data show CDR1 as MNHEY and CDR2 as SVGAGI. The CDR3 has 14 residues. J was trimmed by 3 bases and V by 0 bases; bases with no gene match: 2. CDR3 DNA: TGTGCCAGCAGTTACTCCGGGACAGACTACGAGCAGTACCTC. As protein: CASSYSGTDYEQYL.

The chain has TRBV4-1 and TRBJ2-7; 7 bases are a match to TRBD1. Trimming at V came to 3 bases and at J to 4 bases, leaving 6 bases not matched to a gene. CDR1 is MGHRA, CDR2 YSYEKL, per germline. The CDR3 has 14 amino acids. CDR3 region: CASSQPGQRYEQYF. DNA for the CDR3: TGCGCCAGCAGCCAGCCGGGACAGCGTTACGAGCAGTACTTC.

CDR3 DNA: TGTGCCAGCAGTTTGACAGGGGGCAAAAACATTCAGTACTTC. This sequence encodes CASSLTGGKNIQYF. The genes are TRBV5-4 and TRBJ2-4, with TRBD1 identical over 9 bases. This CDR3 comprises 14 residues. Germline V lookup: CDR1 SGHNT, CDR2 YYREEE (reference sequence). Unmatched junction bases numbered 3, after V lost 5 bases and J lost 3 bases. The full variable domain, rest sourced from reference TRBV5-4 and TRBJ2-4, is ETGVTQSPTHLIKTRGQQVTLRCSSQSGHNTVSWYQQALGQGPQFIFQYYREEENGRGNFPPRFSGLQFPNYSSELNVNALELDDSALYLCASSLTGGKNIQYFGAGTRLSVL.

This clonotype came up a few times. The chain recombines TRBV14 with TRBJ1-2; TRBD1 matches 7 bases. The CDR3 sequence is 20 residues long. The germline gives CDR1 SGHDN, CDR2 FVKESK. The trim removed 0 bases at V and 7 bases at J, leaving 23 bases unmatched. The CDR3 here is CASSQDRPPTSQTGYCGYTF. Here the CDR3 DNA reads TGTGCCAGCAGCCAAGACCGGCCCCCCACCAGCCAGACAGGGTATTGTGGCTACACCTTC.

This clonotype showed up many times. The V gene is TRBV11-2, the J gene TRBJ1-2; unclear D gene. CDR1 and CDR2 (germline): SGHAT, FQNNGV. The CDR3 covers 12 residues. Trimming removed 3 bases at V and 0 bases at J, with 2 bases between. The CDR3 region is CASSFSNYGYTF. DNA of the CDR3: TGTGCCAGCAGCTTTTCTAACTATGGCTACACCTTC.